Shown below are 22 T cell receptor beta chains from a single sample sequenced in a study of blood T cell repertoires in COVID-19. TCRdb keeps only in-frame clones here, not all; method: immunoSEQ multiplex PCR. The sample includes just under 20,000 clones, 88% of them seen just once. The material sequenced was peripheral blood. The receptors derive from a human donor in a cohort sampled during active COVID-19.

A remark on this clone: An end of the junction does not agree with germline; a read error may underlie this. V is TRBV10-3 and J is TRBJ2-1, with 11 positions matching TRBD2. Germline V lookup: CDR1 ENHRY, CDR2 SYGVKD. The CDR3 loop spans 13 amino acids. This chain's CDR3 is CAVTQTSGVGRVF. The CDR3, as DNA: TGTGCCGTAACCCAGACTAGCGGGGTTGGAAGGGTCTTC.

In its sample, this clone was seen once. The chain joins TRBV27 to TRBJ2-4; TRBD2 might be the D (6 bases). Per the germline V gene, CDR1 is MNHEY and CDR2 is SMNVEV (reference sequence). The V end was cut by 2 bases, the J end by 1 base, with 6 bases between. The CDR3 has 14 residues. The CDR3 loop reads CASSLRGAKNIQYF. In nucleotides, the CDR3 is TGTGCCAGCAGTTTACGGGGGGCCAAAAACATTCAGTACTTC.

The rearrangement links TRBV19 to TRBJ1-5; D unresolved. The CDR3 totals 15 residues. Trimming left V 3 bases short and J 4 bases short, with 13 bases between. Germline V CDR1 and CDR2: LNHDA, SQIVND (reference sequence). The chain's CDR3 is CASSITGGINQPQHF. The DNA of the CDR3 is TGTGCCAGTAGTATTACCGGCGGTATTAATCAGCCCCAGCATTTT.

The V gene is TRBV5-1, the J gene TRBJ2-1, with TRBD1 matching 10 bases. This CDR3 spans 15 amino acids. Germline trimming cut 4 bases from V and 5 bases from J; bases unmatched to any gene: 6. Germline V gene sequence: CDR1 SGHRS, CDR2 YFSETQ. The CDR3: CASSPGQGIHNEQFF. The CDR3 nucleotides are TGCGCCAGCAGCCCGGGACAGGGGATCCACAATGAGCAGTTCTTC. Supplemented by reference TRBV5-1 and TRBJ2-1, the full variable domain reads KAGVTQTPRYLIKTRGQQVTLSCSPISGHRSVSWYQQTPGQGLQFLFEYFSETQRNKGNFPGRFSGRQFSNSRSEMNVSTLELGDSALYLCASSPGQGIHNEQFFGPGTRLTVL.

This chain connects TRBV5-4 to TRBJ2-6; D is unclear. V lost 2 bases and J lost 0, with 12 bases in between. Germline lookup yields CDR1 SGHNT and CDR2 YYREEE (reference sequence). The CDR3 length is 17 residues. The CDR3: CASSFSSYVSGANVLTF. The CDR3 DNA is TGTGCCAGCAGCTTTAGTTCCTACGTCTCTGGGGCCAACGTCCTGACTTTC.

V usage is TRBV7-9 and J usage is TRBJ2-6; D ambiguous. V was trimmed by 11 bases and J by 0 bases, leaving 11 bases between them. Looked up from germline, CDR1 is SEHNR and CDR2 is FQNEAQ (reference sequence). CDR3 size: 14 residues. DNA for the CDR3: TGTGCCGGATTCAGGTACTCTGGGGCCAACGTCCTGACTTTC. This translates into CAGFRYSGANVLTF.

V usage is TRBV5-6 and J usage is TRBJ2-2; 12 nucleotides line up with TRBD2. The CDR3 is 16 amino acids. The germline V gene has CDR1 SGHDT and CDR2 YYEEEE. Germline trimming cut 1 base from V and 7 bases from J; bases unmatched to any gene: 5. The CDR3 spells CASSLWLAGGSGELFF. The CDR3 DNA is TGTGCCAGCAGCTTGTGGCTAGCGGGGGGGAGCGGGGAGCTGTTTTTT.

The V gene is TRBV6-4, the J gene TRBJ1-1; 9 nucleotides match TRBD1. This CDR3 has 13 amino acids. The V and J ends lost 4 bases and 10 bases, in that order; junction bases with no gene match: 7. The germline CDR1 and CDR2 sequences are MRHNA and SNTAGT. Here the CDR3 reads CASSVVQGASAFF. For the CDR3, the DNA is TGTGCCAGCAGTGTCGTACAGGGGGCCTCAGCTTTCTTT.

The rearrangement links TRBV6-1 to TRBJ1-2; tentative D call: TRBD1 (5 bases). V was cut by 1 base and J by 8 bases, with 14 bases left in between. The CDR3 is 14 amino acids. Germline values: CDR1 MNHNS, CDR2 SASEGT. CDR3 loop: CASSEVEGVGGYTF. The CDR3 DNA is TGTGCCAGCAGTGAAGTTGAAGGGGTGGGCGGCTACACCTTC.

J is TRBJ1-3 and V is TRBV4-1, with 8 nucleotides matching TRBD1. J gave up 0 bases and V 6 bases, and 10 bases lay outside the gene matches. Germline CDR1 MGHRA, CDR2 YSYEKL. The CDR3 length is 17 residues. DNA of the CDR3: TGCGCCAGCAGTCGACAGGGGTTAGTCATCTCTGGAAACACCATATATTTT. This translates into CASSRQGLVISGNTIYF.

The genes are TRBV6-6 and TRBJ2-1; D possibly corresponds to TRBD1 (6 bases). V gave up 5 bases and J gave up 2 bases, with 16 bases separating them. This CDR3 comprises 16 residues. Per germline, CDR1 MNHNY and CDR2 SVGAGI (reference sequence). CDR3 loop: CASSNRQEPPYNEQFF. The DNA of the CDR3 is TGTGCCAGCAGTAACCGACAGGAGCCACCCTACAATGAGCAGTTCTTC.

The chain couples TRBV6-1 to TRBJ1-5; TRBD1 might be the D (6 bases). The CDR3 has 14 residues. Looked up from germline, CDR1 is MNHNS and CDR2 is SASEGT. Trimming cost V 2 bases and J 4 bases, with 9 bases left between them. The CDR3 region is CASSEMTGNQPQHF. Written as DNA, the CDR3 is TGTGCCAGCAGTGAAATGACAGGTAATCAGCCCCAGCATTTT.

This CDR3 reads CACTMLEGRNQPQHF. The CDR3 region has the DNA TGTGCCTGCACTATGCTGGAGGGCCGCAATCAGCCCCAGCATTTT. The chain recombines TRBV6-5 with TRBJ1-5; D is unclear. Per germline, CDR1 MNHEY and CDR2 SVGAGI. This CDR3 spans 15 amino acids. V was shortened by 11 bases and J by 2 bases, with 19 bases between the two germline ends.

The rearrangement links TRBV5-1 to TRBJ1-1; D unclear. The CDR3 has 13 amino acids. Germline assignment: CDR1 SGHRS and CDR2 YFSETQ. Trimming shortened V by 7 bases and J by 2 bases, and 12 bases separated the two germline ends. CDR3 sequence reads: CASWAGDNTEAFF. In DNA, the CDR3 is TGCGCCAGCTGGGCAGGCGATAACACTGAAGCTTTCTTT.

The rearrangement uses TRBV5-1 and TRBJ1-2, with 7 bases aligning to TRBD1. The CDR3 contains 14 residues. V dropped 4 bases and J dropped 2; count of bases not matched to a gene: 5. In germline, CDR1 is SGHRS, CDR2 YFSETQ. CDR3 sequence: CASSAPGQNYGYTF. CDR3 DNA sequence: TGCGCCAGCAGCGCTCCGGGACAGAACTATGGCTACACCTTC.

The J gene is TRBJ2-3, the V gene TRBV10-1; tentative D call: TRBD1 (5 bases). The CDR3 has 12 amino acids. The V and J ends lost 6 bases and 5 bases respectively, with 9 bases between them. Germline values: CDR1 WNHNN, CDR2 SYGVQD (reference sequence). CDR3 in amino acids: CASSTGLDTQYF. CDR3 sequence (DNA): TGCGCCAGCAGCACAGGTTTAGATACGCAGTATTTT.

The chain combines TRBV30 with TRBJ2-3; 8 nucleotides agree with TRBD2. The ends lost 4 bases at V and 0 bases at J; junction bases unmatched: 9. The germline gives CDR1 GTSNPN, CDR2 SVGIG (reference sequence). There are 16 residues in the CDR3. The CDR3 nucleotides read TGTGCCTGGAATCCAGCGGGGGCAGTTAGCACAGATACGCAGTATTTT. Its translation is CAWNPAGAVSTDTQYF.

The V and J genes are TRBV3-1 (or the pseudogene TRBV3-2) and TRBJ2-1; D perhaps matches TRBD2 (6 bases). The CDR3 has 16 residues. Per the germline V gene, CDR1 is LGHDT and CDR2 is YNNKEL (reference sequence). Trimming cost V 1 base and J 8 bases, with 18 bases left between them. For the CDR3, the DNA is TGTGCCAGCAGCCAAGTATTCTCCGGGGGACTTGATGAGCAGTTCTTC. It encodes CASSQVFSGGLDEQFF.

This rearrangement joins TRBV13 to TRBJ2-7; TRBD2 is a possible D gene (6 bases). CDR1 is PRHDT and CDR2 is FYEKMQ in the germline V gene (reference sequence). V was pared by 5 bases and J by 3 bases, with 23 bases between. The CDR3 has 17 amino acids. The CDR3 loop reads CASSLAPGFSIDYEQYF. Written as DNA, the CDR3 is TGTGCCAGCAGCCTAGCGCCCGGGTTTAGTATTGACTACGAGCAGTACTTC.

The chain links TRBV7-7 to TRBJ2-5; D is possibly TRBD2 (6 bases). Germline CDR1 reads SSHAT; CDR2 reads FNYEAQ (reference sequence). Trimming removed 1 base at V and 5 bases at J, with 14 bases between. The CDR3 is 15 residues long. CDR3 region: CASSLETRAGETQYF. CDR3 in DNA: TGTGCCAGCAGCTTAGAGACTAGGGCCGGGGAGACCCAGTACTTC.

J is TRBJ2-1 and V is TRBV13; TRBD2 matches 12 bases. The CDR3 length is 17 residues. Germline V CDR1 and CDR2: PRHDT, FYEKMQ (reference sequence). J lost 8 bases, V lost 5 bases, and 13 bases had no gene match. The CDR3 protein is CASSPIQTSGGLHEQFF. The CDR3 DNA sequence: TGTGCCAGCAGCCCCATTCAGACTAGCGGGGGTCTCCATGAGCAGTTCTTC.

CDR3 region: CAISGGENANYGYTF. The DNA for the CDR3 is TGTGCCATCAGTGGGGGCGAAAACGCTAACTATGGCTACACCTTC. J is TRBJ1-2 and V is TRBV10-3, with D possibly TRBD1 on 5 matching bases. Per germline, CDR1 ENHRY and CDR2 SYGVKD. The V end was cut by 4 bases, the J end by 0 bases, with 12 bases between. The CDR3 is 15 residues long.